The clone carrying this TCR beta chain occurred once. V lost 3 bases and J lost 4, with 13 bases in between. The germline CDR1 and CDR2 sequences are KGHSH and LQKENI. The CDR3 runs to 15 residues. Authors' processing steps: Nucleated cell counts were estimated from reference gene primer amplification. Sequencing was performed with immunoSEQ multiplex PCR; in TCRdb, only in-frame clones are kept and a portion is missing. For V, J and clone size, that table is used; D and trimming come from the DNA. This table has about 180,000 clones, 84% appearing once. The sample originates from a study of blood T cell repertoires in COVID-19. Across the whole study: The analysed material was cDNA or gDNA that came from T cells, B-cell-depleted T cells, or PBMCs.

The material sequenced was peripheral blood. The V gene is TRBV18, the J gene TRBJ1-3, with D perhaps matching TRBD1 (6 bases). The receptor was derived from a human donor in a cohort sampled during active COVID-19. The CDR3 protein is CASSPYQGKGNTIYF. The CDR3, as DNA: TGTGCCAGCTCACCGTACCAGGGGAAGGGAAACACCATATATTTT.